This T cell receptor beta chain derives from a study of shared clonotypes between healthy human individuals. J gave up 5 bases and V 5 bases, and 11 bases lay outside the gene matches. The CDR3 covers 15 residues. The germline gives CDR1 MNHEY, CDR2 SVGAGI. The assay ran at deep level. The table came from immunoSEQ multiplex PCR; TCRdb's copy has only in-frame clones and leaves some out. The table has approximately 1.5 million clones, approximately 98.5% seen once; the top ten hold 0.3% to 0.45%. This clonotype was sampled from a man aged 25 to 45 in good health. This chain links TRBV6-5 with TRBJ2-5; 7 nucleotides agree with TRBD1. Sequencing used naive CD4+ T cells sorted from blood. Subset: CD45RA+ positively selected. CDR3 amino acids: CASSPQGIRSETQYF. The CDR3 nucleotides are TGTGCCAGCAGTCCACAGGGGATTCGATCGGAGACCCAGTACTTC.